The sequence of this T cell receptor (beta chain) was determined in a study of T cell responses to AZD1222 COVID-19 vaccine. General study points: Unmutated variant regions are reportedly the target of nearly half of TCRs that are spike-specific. Only after the peak T cell response were repertoires sampled. Among those given AZD1222, only six were seropositive at baseline. In a largely white British group with more females than males, clonal diversity was possibly underestimated.

As to this clone: As yet, its antigen is unknown.

Measured with immunoSEQ multiplex PCR; TCRdb has only the in-frame clones, and not every one. The data contain over 120,000 clones, around 90% of them singletons. Germline CDR1 reads LGHNA; CDR2 reads YSLEER. Trimming shortened V by 4 bases and J by 7 bases, and 17 bases separated the two germline ends. The CDR3 spans 16 residues. The source was peripheral blood, collected on day 0 of AZD1222 vaccination. The V and J genes are TRBV4-3 and TRBJ1-6; D gene ambiguous. The sequence derives from an adult in good health. The CDR3 sequence: CASSLTIRQVNSPLHF. The CDR3 coding sequence is TGCGCCAGCAGCCTAACTATTCGGCAGGTCAATTCACCCCTCCACTTT.